This paragraph covers one TCR beta chain sequence. There are many counts of this clonotype. Its antigen remains undetermined. There are no base qualities to consult, and no much larger clone falls within one base. Unsorted PBMC libraries were generated from 2 million PBMCs stored in RNAlater at -80 °C until RNA extraction. Multiple sclerosis patients were enrolled in a US clinical protocol under which disease progression was evaluated by magnetic resonance imaging. Peripheral blood was subjected to Ficoll-Hypaque density gradient centrifugation to isolate PBMCs, which were then cryopreserved in liquid nitrogen. Per the germline V gene, MDHEN is the CDR1 and SYDVKM is the CDR2. The CDR3 starts with the cysteine, ends with the phenylalanine, and has 15 residues. Only the CDR3 DNA stays, 45 bases, in frame from base 1. The junction shows trimming of 8 bases on V and 1 base on J, plus 12 bases between the germline ends.

These data come from a study of neurological immune-mediated disorders (dated by TCRdb to the late 2010s). For the wider study: Of the roughly 34 multiple sclerosis patients, some 30 had relapsing-remitting MS and 3 had secondary progressive MS. The study compared peripheral blood TCR-beta repertoires of HTLV-I-associated myelopathy (HAM/TSP) patients, multiple sclerosis patients and healthy controls using UMI-based sequencing. Longitudinal samples, technical triplicates and paired sorted CD4+ and CD8+ T-cell subsets, alongside PBMC samples, were included among the approximately 110 TCR-beta libraries. The cohort was made up of about 66 subjects, consisting of about 15 HAM/TSP patients, about 35 multiple sclerosis patients and around 20 healthy controls.

cDNA was synthesized by template-switch 5'RACE using a primer with a 10-nucleotide random unique molecular identifier that tagged each TCR transcript. Every sequencing run covered 15-18 subjects and yielded more than 200 million TCR-beta sequences. The RNeasy kit was used to extract total RNA. TCR-beta VDJ regions were amplified with primers for the TCR constant region and the 5'RACE anchor, using the KAPA Real-time Library Amplification kit. A first PCR added sample indexes and Illumina adaptors, and a second PCR then raised library yield. After Ampure bead purification, the TCR product of roughly 650 bp was size-selected on a 2% E-gel SizeSelection system. Library quality was checked on a Bioanalyzer, concentration was measured with Qubit, and libraries were quantified with the Kapa Library Quantification kit before pooling. An Illumina HiSeq 2500 was used to sequence the libraries paired-end at 2 x 150 bp. To increase sequence diversity, roughly 24-32% phiX was spiked into each library pool. The published analysis was carried out like this. Quality-filtered reads were processed with the UMI-based MiGEC pipeline, which removed over 85% of raw TCR sequences during error correction. IMGT germline references were used for alignment of VDJ genes, and clonotypes were defined by a unique CDR3 amino acid sequence together with V-J genes. Clonal expansion, Shannon diversity and CDR3 relatedness were evaluated with VDJtools (CalcPairwiseDistances, ClusterSamples), while phylogenetic trees were built in CLCbio workbench. Using coefficient-of-variation modelling across technical triplicates, the study counted a clone as expanded if it had at least 8 unique UMIs. Starting from the raw public reads, TCRdb applied fastp trimming at Q25, assembled clones with MiXCR and retained in-frame beta chains. Each entry merges the rows of one CDR3 protein and shows their most common DNA and genes. The V and J calls and clone size come from TCRdb's table, not from the authors' own analysis. For this sample the table gives 60,000 or so distinct CDR3 sequences, of which 3% to 4% were detected only once. Around 7.5% of the sample comes from the top ten.

What the research found in general, with its limitations: No association of the MS cluster with clinical or MRI features was observed, and the need for larger cohorts was stated by the authors. The highest TCR clonal expansion was observed in HAM/TSP patients, whereas the lowest was observed in MS patients, even when compared with healthy controls. Across subjects, expanded clones never shared an identical CDR3 amino acid sequence, which suggests that the TCR-beta repertoires in every group were private. Repertoires from 18 of 34 MS patients were grouped by phylogenetic analysis into a cluster of related CDR3 sequences, suggesting a possible repertoire-level signature.

The sequence links TRBV28 to TRBJ2-6; TRBD1 is possibly the D segment (7 matching bases). This TCR was recovered from a woman aged 55 to 70 with multiple sclerosis. Sequencing used PBMCs. CDR3 loop: CASGSGGSGANVLTF. The DNA sequence is given as TGTGCCAGCGGTTCAGGGGGGTCTGGGGCCAACGTCCTGACTTTC.